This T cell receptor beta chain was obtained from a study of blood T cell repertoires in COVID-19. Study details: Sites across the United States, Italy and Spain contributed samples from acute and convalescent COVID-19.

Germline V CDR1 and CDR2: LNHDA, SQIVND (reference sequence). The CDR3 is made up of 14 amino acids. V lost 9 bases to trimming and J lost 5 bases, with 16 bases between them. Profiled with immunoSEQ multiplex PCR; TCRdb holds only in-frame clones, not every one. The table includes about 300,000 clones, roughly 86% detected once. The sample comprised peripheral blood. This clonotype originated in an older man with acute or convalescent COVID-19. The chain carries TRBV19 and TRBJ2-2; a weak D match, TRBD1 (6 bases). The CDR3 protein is CASKQGPVTGELFF. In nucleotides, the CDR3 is TGTGCCAGCAAGCAGGGGCCGGTAACCGGGGAGCTGTTTTTT.